Listed here is a single T cell receptor beta chain. Under the authors' procedure: Reference gene primer amplification in the assay estimated nucleated cell counts. Clones were sequenced by immunoSEQ multiplex PCR, and TCRdb holds only the in-frame ones, with some missing. V, J and clone size reflect that table, while D and trimming were determined from the DNA. The sample yields around 260,000 clones, 91% seen once. The data belong to a study of blood T cell repertoires in COVID-19. The wider study: T cells, B-cell-depleted T cells, or PBMCs supplied cDNA or gDNA.

Germline V lookup: CDR1 GTSNPN, CDR2 SVGIG (reference sequence). This CDR3 has 15 residues. V trimming: 2 bases; J trimming: 3 bases; junction bases outside the gene matches: 4. The material sequenced was peripheral blood. This clonotype was obtained from a woman under 40 with COVID-19, enrolled during active disease. The chain is built from TRBV30 and TRBJ1-5; 10 bases match TRBD1. CDR3 region: CAWSSDRGLNQPQHF. In DNA form, the CDR3 reads TGTGCCTGGAGTTCCGACAGGGGGCTCAATCAGCCCCAGCATTTT.